Included here is one TCR beta chain sequence, with context. Its target is not known. This entry is derived from a study of identifying expanded T cells in peripheral blood. Study findings and constraints: Technical replicates showed 0.9 to 1.5 changed clones; roughly two weeks 15 to 20; four weeks 19. Clone count variance between approximately two-week samples rose with total template count.

Germline trimming cut 4 bases from V and 0 bases from J; bases unmatched to any gene: 0. Germline CDR1 SGHNT, CDR2 YYREEE (reference sequence). The CDR3 is 15 residues long. Measured with immunoSEQ multiplex PCR; TCRdb has only the in-frame clones, and not every one. The sample includes approximately 92,000 clones, approximately 84% of them seen just once. During the collection period, no donor immune events like infections were recorded. The sample taken for sequencing was blood. The rearrangement uses TRBV5-4 and TRBJ1-4, with 10 bases aligning to TRBD1. The receptor was isolated from a person aged 18-70 years in good health. CDR3 sequence: CASSGTGATNEKLFF. The CDR3 DNA is TGTGCCAGCAGCGGGACAGGGGCAACTAATGAAAAACTGTTTTTT.